Presented here are 31 T cell receptor beta chains from one specimen sequenced in a study of STAT3 mutations in large granular lymphocyte leukemia. What these receptors recognize is not known. Only in-frame clones appear in the TCRdb table, and some are missing; sequencing was by immunoSEQ multiplex PCR. The sample has 2,100 or so clones; 22% are singletons. Study outcomes and limitations: Every T-LGLL patient had at least one immunodominant TCRbeta clonotype.

Source material: peripheral blood mononuclear cells. These receptors were taken from a man aged 60 to 69 with T-cell large granular lymphocyte leukemia. Some clones in this sample may be carry-over from other donors' samples.

In its sample, this clone was seen a few times. V and J are TRBV2 and TRBJ2-7; D is undetermined. Trimming removed 3 bases from V and 7 bases from J, with 13 bases in between. The CDR3 is 13 residues long. Per germline, CDR1 SNHLY and CDR2 FYNNEI. The chain's CDR3 is CASSDVGTPEQYV. The CDR3, as DNA: TGTGCCAGCAGTGACGTAGGAACCCCGGAGCAGTACGTC.

CDR3 protein: CASSQVFRAVEQYF. The DNA of the CDR3 is TGCGCCAGCAGCCAAGTATTCAGGGCGGTCGAGCAGTACTTC. V and J are TRBV4-1 and TRBJ2-7, with D tentatively TRBD1 (5 bases). V lost 1 base to trimming and J lost 6 bases, with 13 bases between them. This CDR3 is built from 14 residues. From germline, CDR1 is MGHRA and CDR2 YSYEKL.

The rearrangement links TRBV23-1 to TRBJ2-7; no clear D gene. TRBV23-1 carries the ORF label, with uncertain function. V dropped 0 bases and J dropped 5 bases, with 11 bases sitting between them. The CDR3 totals 14 residues. This CDR3 reads CASSQSFTIDEQYV. CDR3 DNA sequence: TGCGCCAGCAGTCAATCGTTTACGATTGACGAGCAGTACGTC.

This chain uses TRBV2 with TRBJ2-1; no clear D gene. CDR1 SNHLY and CDR2 FYNNEI come from the germline V gene. The V and J ends lost 6 bases and 8 bases respectively, with 11 bases between them. This CDR3 has 12 amino acids. DNA for the CDR3: TGTGCCAGCAGATACAAAGTGCATGAGCAGTTCTTC. Protein product: CASRYKVHEQFF.

This clone was detected only a few times. The genes are TRBV5-1 and TRBJ1-1; TRBD1 matches at 9 bases. The trim removed 4 bases at V and 2 bases at J, leaving 3 bases unmatched. The CDR3 is 14 amino acids. Germline V gene data show CDR1 as SGHRS and CDR2 as YFSETQ. This CDR3 reads CASSRTGENTEAFF. As DNA, the CDR3 is TGCGCCAGCAGCCGGACAGGGGAAAACACTGAAGCTTTCTTT. The full variable domain, completed using reference TRBV5-1 and TRBJ1-1, is KAGVTQTPRYLIKTRGQQVTLSCSPISGHRSVSWYQQTPGQGLQFLFEYFSETQRNKGNFPGRFSGRQFSNSRSEMNVSTLELGDSALYLCASSRTGENTEAFFGQGTRLTVV.

This clone was observed a handful of times. The chain uses TRBV7-6 and TRBJ2-1, with D possibly matching TRBD2 (6 bases). Germline V gene sequence: CDR1 SGHVS, CDR2 FNYEAQ. The CDR3 runs 13 residues. With 4 bases removed from V and 4 bases from J, the gap between germline ends came to 8 bases. The CDR3 loop reads CASSSGDYNEQFF. The CDR3 DNA reads as TGTGCCAGCAGCTCGGGAGATTACAATGAGCAGTTCTTC.

The chain links TRBV16 to TRBJ1-6; D is unclear. Germline V gene sequence: CDR1 KGHSY, CDR2 FQNENV. The CDR3 extends over 12 amino acids. With 3 bases removed from V and 14 bases from J, the gap between germline ends came to 11 bases. The CDR3 DNA reads as TGTGCCAGCAGCCAGAGCCGACGTACCCTCCACTTT. Protein: CASSQSRRTLHF.

The J gene is TRBJ2-7, the V gene TRBV6-6; D unclear. Germline V gene sequence: CDR1 MNHNY, CDR2 SVGAGI (reference sequence). V was pared by 6 bases and J by 2 bases, with 14 bases between. This CDR3 contains 14 residues. In DNA, the CDR3 is TGTGCCAGCAGGCCCATAGGCGGTACCTACGAGCAGTACGTC. Encoded protein: CASRPIGGTYEQYV.

The V call is TRBV6-6, the J call TRBJ2-1; no reliable D call. V was shortened by 5 bases and J by 5 bases, with 7 bases between the two germline ends. The CDR3 spans 12 residues. Germline values: CDR1 MNHNY, CDR2 SVGAGI (reference sequence). The CDR3 nucleotides read TGTGCCAGCAGTGAGACCGACAATGAGCAGTTCTTC. Its protein is CASSETDNEQFF.

The chain carries TRBV5-4 and TRBJ2-1; 7 bases agree with TRBD2. This CDR3 comprises 16 residues. V lost 0 bases to trimming and J lost 9 bases; unmatched junction nucleotides: 12. Germline CDR1 reads SGHNT; CDR2 reads YYREEE (reference sequence). The CDR3 reads CASSLGGGPLGSEQFF. The CDR3 nucleotides read TGTGCCAGCAGCTTGGGGGGAGGGCCTTTGGGTAGTGAGCAGTTCTTC. The whole variable domain, filled in from reference TRBV5-4 and TRBJ2-1, reads ETGVTQSPTHLIKTRGQQVTLRCSSQSGHNTVSWYQQALGQGPQFIFQYYREEENGRGNFPPRFSGLQFPNYSSELNVNALELDDSALYLCASSLGGGPLGSEQFFGPGTRLTVL.

This clone was detected only a few times. The V call is TRBV28, the J call TRBJ2-7; D gene uncertain. Trimming left V 9 bases short and J 2 bases short, with 11 bases between. Germline V CDR1 and CDR2: MDHEN, SYDVKM. This CDR3 spans 12 amino acids. CDR3 coding DNA: TGTGCCAGTGCGCTTTGGCCCTACGAGCAGTACTTC. Encoded protein: CASALWPYEQYF.

The V call is TRBV5-1, the J call TRBJ1-1, with D maybe TRBD1 (5 bases). The CDR3 runs 14 residues. The V and J ends lost 2 bases and 2 bases respectively, with 10 bases between them. Germline assignment: CDR1 SGHRS and CDR2 YFSETQ. CDR3 in DNA: TGCGCCAGCAGCTTTGGGGCGGGAAACACTGAAGCTTTCTTT. It yields the protein CASSFGAGNTEAFF.

This rearrangement joins TRBV18 to TRBJ1-1, with D tentatively TRBD1 (6 bases). Trimming shortened V by 3 bases and J by 5 bases, and 10 bases separated the two germline ends. CDR3 length equals 13 residues. CDR1 is KGHSH and CDR2 is LQKENI in the germline V gene. The CDR3: CASSPNRVTEAFF. The CDR3 DNA reads as TGTGCCAGCTCACCCAACAGGGTAACTGAAGCTTTCTTT.

The J gene is TRBJ1-2, the V gene TRBV9; 8 nucleotides agree with TRBD1. CDR1 and CDR2 (germline): SGDLS, YYNGEE. The CDR3 length is 16 residues. The V segment lost 5 bases and the J segment 6 bases; nucleotides outside the gene matches: 15. CDR3 protein: CASSTLGSGGVDGYTF. In nucleotides, the CDR3 is TGTGCCAGCAGTACCCTGGGATCAGGGGGCGTCGATGGCTACACCTTC. The variable domain in full, completed from reference TRBV9 and TRBJ1-2, reads DSGVTQTPKHLITATGQRVTLRCSPRSGDLSVYWYQQSLDQGLQFLIQYYNGEERAKGNILERFSAQQFPDLHSELNLSSLELGDSALYFCASSTLGSGGVDGYTFGSGTRLTVV.

The J gene is TRBJ2-3, the V gene TRBV9, with D possibly being TRBD1 or TRBD2 (5 bases each). The V gene lost 2 bases and the J gene lost 3 bases, with 10 bases spanning the gap. Germline V gives CDR1 SGDLS, CDR2 YYNGEE. The CDR3 runs 14 residues. The CDR3 region has the DNA TGTGCCAGCAGCGTTGGGGGTAGGACAGATACGCAGTATTTT. Amino acids: CASSVGGRTDTQYF.

The chain is built from TRBV5-6 and TRBJ2-5; the D call may be TRBD1 or TRBD2 (5 bases each). The germline V gene encodes CDR1 SGHDT and CDR2 YYEEEE. The ends were cut back, 4 bases at V and 5 bases at J, with 18 bases in the middle. This CDR3 contains 15 residues. The CDR3 protein is CASSLGVLAPETQYF. As DNA, the CDR3 is TGTGCCAGCAGCCTGGGGGTCTTAGCCCCCGAGACCCAGTACTTC.

This sequence joins TRBV4-2 and TRBJ2-5; 11 nucleotides align to TRBD2. Germline CDR1 and CDR2: LGHNA and YNFKEQ. V lost 6 bases, J lost 5 bases, and 8 bases stayed unmatched. CDR3 length: 15 amino acids. CDR3: CASSPTSGVSETQYF. Written as DNA, the CDR3 is TGTGCCAGCAGTCCGACTAGCGGGGTTAGTGAGACCCAGTACTTC.

The genes are TRBV29-1 and TRBJ2-7; possibly TRBD1 or TRBD2 for D (5 bases each). Looked up from germline, CDR1 is SQVTM and CDR2 is ANQGSEA. Deletions cut 4 bases from V and 6 bases from J, with 13 bases between. The CDR3 loop spans 12 amino acids. The CDR3 DNA reads as TGCAGCGTTGGGGACGGCGCTAGCGAGCAGTACTTC. This translates into CSVGDGASEQYF.

J is TRBJ2-1 and V is TRBV7-9, with 10 bases that match TRBD1. The CDR3 is 14 amino acids. V lost 5 bases and J lost 15; bases outside the gene matches: 13. The germline gives CDR1 SEHNR, CDR2 FQNEAQ (reference sequence). The CDR3 here is CASSRTGGGVHAFF. CDR3 coding DNA: TGTGCCAGCAGCAGGACAGGGGGAGGTGTTCATGCGTTCTTC.

This chain links TRBV4-1 with TRBJ2-5; D not resolved. The germline gives CDR1 MGHRA, CDR2 YSYEKL. V dropped 4 bases and J dropped 5 bases, with 11 bases sitting between them. CDR3 length equals 13 residues. The CDR3 DNA follows: TGCGCCAGCAGCCTCGGGTCAAGGGAGACCCAGTACTTC. This codes for CASSLGSRETQYF.

The chain is built from TRBV18 and TRBJ2-1; 9 bases align to TRBD2. This CDR3 contains 14 residues. Germline CDR1 reads KGHSH; CDR2 reads LQKENI. The trim removed 6 bases at V and 6 bases at J, leaving 6 bases unmatched. DNA for the CDR3: TGTGCCAGCTCGCCAGCGGGAGGTATCAATGAGCAGTTCTTC. It is translated as CASSPAGGINEQFF. The full variable domain, completed using reference TRBV18 and TRBJ2-1, is NAGVMQNPRHLVRRRGQEARLRCSPMKGHSHVYWYRQLPEEGLKFMVYLQKENIIDESGMPKERFSAEFPKEGPSILRIQQVVRGDSAAYFCASSPAGGINEQFFGPGTRLTVL.

The sample holds a few counts of this clone. This chain uses TRBV30 with TRBJ2-1; no reliable D call. V was pared by 5 bases and J by 0 bases, with 5 bases between. Germline V gives CDR1 GTSNPN, CDR2 SVGIG (reference sequence). This CDR3 has 12 amino acids. CDR3 bases: TGTGCCTGGGGGAACTCCTACAATGAGCAGTTCTTC. Translated: CAWGNSYNEQFF.

The chain joins TRBV14 to TRBJ2-7; the D is unclear. Germline lookup yields CDR1 SGHDN and CDR2 FVKESK. V lost 0 bases, J lost 12 bases, and 9 bases lay in between. CDR3 length equals 11 residues. CDR3 amino acids: CASSQEFTWYF. DNA of the CDR3: TGTGCCAGCAGCCAAGAGTTTACGTGGTACTTC.

This clone was seen only a few times. This chain uses TRBV5-4 with TRBJ1-2; D gene uncertain. The CDR3 spans 14 residues. Germline V gives CDR1 SGHNT, CDR2 YYREEE (reference sequence). Trimming removed 7 bases from V and 7 bases from J, with 20 bases in between. The chain's CDR3 is CASGLEKAASGYTF. In DNA, the CDR3 is TGTGCCAGCGGGCTGGAGAAGGCGGCCTCTGGCTACACCTTC. Filled out from reference TRBV5-4 and TRBJ1-2, the complete variable domain reads ETGVTQSPTHLIKTRGQQVTLRCSSQSGHNTVSWYQQALGQGPQFIFQYYREEENGRGNFPPRFSGLQFPNYSSELNVNALELDDSALYLCASGLEKAASGYTFGSGTRLTVV.

This clone appeared a few times. The rearrangement links TRBV28 to TRBJ1-2, with D unresolved. With 5 bases removed from V and 5 bases from J, the gap between germline ends came to 6 bases. The length of the CDR3 is 11 residues. Germline CDR1 is MDHEN and CDR2 is SYDVKM. This chain's CDR3 is CASSTNYGYTF. The CDR3 region has the DNA TGTGCCAGCAGTACCAATTATGGCTACACCTTC.

This clone has only a few counts. The chain links TRBV5-4 to TRBJ2-7; tentatively, D is TRBD1 or TRBD2 (6 bases each). Germline values: CDR1 SGHNT, CDR2 YYREEE (reference sequence). The CDR3 loop spans 9 amino acids. This CDR3 reads CASSLGGNV. CDR3 sequence (DNA): TGTGCCAGCAGCTTAGGGGGGAACGTC.

The V and J genes are TRBV9 and TRBJ1-2; 8 positions match TRBD1. V dropped 3 bases and J dropped 4; count of bases not matched to a gene: 5. The CDR3 contains 14 residues. CDR1 and CDR2 (germline): SGDLS, YYNGEE. The CDR3 region is CASSASQGGYGYTF. Written as DNA, the CDR3 is TGTGCCAGCAGCGCCTCACAGGGGGGCTATGGCTACACCTTC.

This clone is classed as large. This sequence joins TRBV7-9 and TRBJ2-7; D call uncertain. The CDR3 covers 12 residues. Between the trimmed V and J ends, which lost 1 base and 5 bases, there was a span of 6 bases. Germline CDR1 SEHNR, CDR2 FQNEAQ (reference sequence). The CDR3 DNA reads TGTGCCAGCAGCTTAGGTCAGAACGAGCAGTACTTC. The encoded protein is CASSLGQNEQYF. The entire variable domain, with the rest obtained from reference TRBV7-9 and TRBJ2-7, is as follows: DTGVSQNPRHKITKRGQNVTFRCDPISEHNRLYWYRQTLGQGPEFLTYFQNEAQLEKSRLLSDRFSAERPKGSFSTLEIQRTEQGDSAMYLCASSLGQNEQYFGPGTRLTVT.

This clone was counted a few times. The chain has TRBV7-9 and TRBJ2-7; 8 nucleotides match TRBD1. The CDR3 sequence is 14 residues long. Unmatched junction bases numbered 6, after V lost 6 bases and J lost 2 bases. From germline, CDR1 is SEHNR and CDR2 FQNEAQ (reference sequence). CDR3 residues: CASRGQDGAYEQYF. The CDR3 DNA is TGTGCCAGCAGGGGACAGGATGGGGCCTACGAGCAGTACTTC.

The rearrangement uses TRBV5-1 and TRBJ1-3; D may be TRBD1 (6 bases). From germline, CDR1 is SGHRS and CDR2 YFSETQ. The CDR3 is 15 residues long. Trimming removed 3 bases from V and 0 bases from J, with 10 bases in between. CDR3 nucleotides: TGCGCCAGCAGCTCGGACAGTACCTCTGGAAACACCATATATTTT. Amino acids: CASSSDSTSGNTIYF.

The table lists this clone with a few counts. The gene calls are TRBV20-1 and TRBJ2-7; no reliable D call. V lost 3 bases to trimming and J lost 7 bases, with 7 bases between them. The CDR3 consists of 10 residues. Germline V gives CDR1 DFQATT, CDR2 SNEGSKA (reference sequence). In DNA, the CDR3 is TGCAGTGCTAGGATGGGGGAGCAGTACTTC. Protein: CSARMGEQYF.